Below, 4 T cell receptor beta chains from the same sample are listed, as sequenced in a study of T cells after yellow fever vaccination. TCRdb passed the 5' RACE reads through MiXCR, listing each CDR3 protein once. This table has more than 450,000 distinct CDR3 sequences, roughly 22% appearing once. The specimen comprised PBMCs, sampled less than 25 days after the first yellow fever vaccination. The receptors here all came from a man between 18 and 29 years old who received the YFV17D yellow fever vaccine.

CDR3 in DNA: TGTGCCTGGAGTGTACTTCAGATAAATCAGCCCCAGCATTTT. Its translation: CAWSVLQINQPQHF. This chain uses TRBV30 with TRBJ1-5; D is uncertain. Germline values: CDR1 GTSNPN, CDR2 SVGIG (reference sequence). CDR3 length: 14 residues. V was cut by 0 bases and J by 4 bases, with 10 bases left in between. The whole variable domain, remainder taken from reference TRBV30 and TRBJ1-5, is SQTIHQWPATLVQPVGSPLSLECTVEGTSNPNLYWYRQAAGRGLQLLFYSVGIGQISSEVPQNLSASRPQDRQFILSSKKLLLSDSGFYLCAWSVLQINQPQHFGDGTRLSIL.

This clonotype was counted at least ten times. The V call is TRBV12-3 or TRBV12-4, the J call TRBJ2-5; 12 bases are a match to TRBD2. The CDR3 runs to 16 residues. V was pared by 6 bases and J by 7 bases, with 12 bases of the junction left unmatched. The CDR3 region is CASSRTSGAPGGTQYF. The CDR3 DNA is TGTGCCAGCAGCAGGACTAGCGGGGCCCCTGGGGGGACCCAGTACTTC.

This clonotype was found a few times. CDR3 loop: CAWRGIRSGENTEAFF. In DNA form, the CDR3 reads TGTGCCTGGAGGGGTATACGTTCAGGAGAAAACACTGAAGCTTTCTTT. V usage is TRBV30 and J usage is TRBJ1-1; D is ambiguous. V was clipped by 3 bases and J by 2 bases, with 19 bases between them. Looked up from germline, CDR1 is GTSNPN and CDR2 is SVGIG (reference sequence). CDR3 length: 16 amino acids. The complete variable domain, with remaining parts taken from reference TRBV30 and TRBJ1-1, reads SQTIHQWPATLVQPVGSPLSLECTVEGTSNPNLYWYRQAAGRGLQLLFYSVGIGQISSEVPQNLSASRPQDRQFILSSKKLLLSDSGFYLCAWRGIRSGENTEAFFGQGTRLTVV.

V usage is TRBV6-1 and J usage is TRBJ2-7; 10 bases are shared with TRBD2. Trimming took 3 bases from V and 3 from J; bases not matched to a gene: 14. This CDR3 region has 18 residues. Germline V gene lookup returns CDR1 MNHNS and CDR2 SASEGT. This CDR3 is CASSETSGLQLFNYEQYF. Written as DNA, the CDR3 is TGTGCCAGCAGTGAGACTAGCGGGCTCCAACTCTTTAACTACGAGCAGTACTTC.